This T cell receptor (beta chain) came from a study of cytomegalovirus exposure and HLA in healthy donors. Study at large: In an earlier analysis, 90 million to 130 million unique TCR beta sequences were found from approximately 170 million T cells. Overall study findings and caveats: Certain indistinguishable V segments, among them TRBV6-2 and TRBV6-3, were excluded.

The PCR used 60 Vbeta and 13 Jbeta primers. Only in-frame clones appear in the TCRdb table, and some are missing; sequencing was by immunoSEQ multiplex PCR. The sample has some 180,000 clones; 82% are singletons. Regarding donors, all were healthy bone marrow donors. Details on this clone: What it binds is unknown.

Trimming stripped 9 bases from V and 8 bases from J, with 16 bases between. The germline V gene encodes CDR1 SEHNR and CDR2 FQNEAQ (reference sequence). The CDR3 spans 12 residues. The V gene is TRBV7-9, the J gene TRBJ1-2; the D is unclear. Material: PBMCs. This TCR derives from a man in his forties or fifties in good health and CMV-seronegative. The CDR3 is CASDTLSGGYTF. The CDR3 region has the DNA TGTGCCAGTGACACCCTCTCGGGGGGCTACACCTTC.